This record covers a single T cell receptor beta chain. The sample originates from a study of blood T cell repertoires in COVID-19. Across the whole study: In each case, the material was cDNA or gDNA derived from T cells, B-cell-depleted T cells, or PBMCs.

As originally analysed: It was from reference gene primer amplification that nucleated cell counts were estimated. The protocol was immunoSEQ multiplex PCR, while the TCRdb copy is restricted to in-frame clones and leaves out a portion. The D gene and trimming were derived from the DNA, and the V and J assignments and clone size from that table. This sample has about 230,000 clones, with more than 65% found just once. CDR1 is SNHLY, CDR2 FYNNEI, per germline. There are 15 residues in the CDR3. Trimming stripped 6 bases from V and 6 bases from J, with 18 bases between. Sequencing was done on a sample of peripheral blood. This clonotype was sampled from a man in his forties or fifties who had recovered from COVID-19. The chain has TRBV2 and TRBJ2-4; tentative D call: TRBD2 (6 bases). CDR3 protein: CASRGLRKLGNIQYF. The DNA for the CDR3 is TGTGCCAGCAGGGGACTCAGGAAGCTGGGAAACATTCAGTACTTC.